Listed here are 14 T cell receptor beta chains from one sample, sequenced in a study of blood T cell repertoires in COVID-19 (TCRdb year 2020). Preparation of the library involved the immunoSEQ multiplex PCR assay. This is the immuneACCESS table as TCRdb keeps it, with only in-frame sequences that have V and J called. A part of the clones is gone; compared with another copy, unresolved V genes explain less than half, and the rest is unexplained. The sample contains about 210,000 clones, around four fifths of them found a single time. 0.85% to 0.95% of the sample comes from the top ten. The sequencing sample was made of peripheral blood. Every receptor here comes from a man between 60 and 75 years old with COVID-19, enrolled during active disease.

This chain uses TRBV18 with TRBJ1-5; the D is unclear. V dropped 4 bases and J dropped 7 bases, with 14 bases sitting between them. Germline V lookup: CDR1 KGHSH, CDR2 LQKENI. The CDR3 loop spans 14 amino acids. CDR3: CASSQKRAEQPQHF. For the CDR3, the DNA is TGTGCCAGCTCACAGAAGAGGGCGGAACAGCCCCAGCATTTT.

This clone was recorded only once. The V call is TRBV19, the J call TRBJ1-5; TRBD1 matches 10 bases. The germline V gene encodes CDR1 LNHDA and CDR2 SQIVND (reference sequence). Trimming at V came to 6 bases and at J to 3 bases, leaving 2 bases not matched to a gene. This CDR3 is built from 14 residues. The CDR3 sequence: CASRDRGYNQPQHF. CDR3 sequence (DNA): TGTGCCAGTAGGGACAGGGGGTACAATCAGCCCCAGCATTTT.

This rearrangement joins TRBV7-2 to TRBJ1-5; TRBD1 matches at 10 bases. The germline V gene encodes CDR1 SGHTA and CDR2 FQGNSA. The CDR3 length is 15 residues. J gave up 5 bases and V 1 base, and 2 bases lay outside the gene matches. The DNA for the CDR3 is TGTGCCAGCAGCTTAGTGGGACAGGGGTATCAGCCCCAGCATTTT. It codes for CASSLVGQGYQPQHF.

This rearrangement joins TRBV20-1 to TRBJ2-1, with 12 positions matching TRBD2. Germline CDR1 DFQATT, CDR2 SNEGSKA (reference sequence). V lost 3 bases, J lost 7 bases, and 4 bases stayed unmatched. CDR3 length: 14 amino acids. The CDR3: CSASRTSGINEQFF. The CDR3 nucleotides read TGCAGTGCTAGTCGGACTAGCGGGATTAATGAGCAGTTCTTC.

J is TRBJ1-1 and V is TRBV11-1, with 8 bases matching TRBD1. Looked up from germline, CDR1 is SGHAT and CDR2 is FQDESV (reference sequence). The V gene end was trimmed by 2 bases and the J gene end by 4 bases; junction bases not matched to a gene: 3. There are 14 residues in the CDR3. CDR3 sequence reads: CASSLKQGATEAFF. The CDR3 coding sequence is TGTGCCAGCAGCTTAAAGCAGGGGGCCACTGAAGCTTTCTTT.

The chain is built from TRBV7-2 and TRBJ2-2; no definite D call. The V gene's germline CDR1 is SGHTA and CDR2 FQGNSA. The V gene lost 5 bases and the J gene lost 1 base, with 11 bases spanning the gap. The CDR3 contains 15 residues. CDR3 loop: CASSPPYKNTGELFF. CDR3 DNA sequence: TGTGCCAGCAGCCCGCCCTATAAGAACACCGGGGAGCTGTTTTTT.

This clone turned up a few times. The chain employs TRBV7-3 and TRBJ2-1; D perhaps matches TRBD2 (6 bases). Trimming stripped 5 bases from V and 6 bases from J, with 17 bases between. Germline values: CDR1 SGHTA, CDR2 FQGTGA. The CDR3 extends over 15 amino acids. The CDR3 DNA reads TGTGCCAGCAGCCCCCGGGGGAGCGGGCTCAATGAGCAGTTCTTC. Its protein product is CASSPRGSGLNEQFF.

The V call is TRBV7-3, the J call TRBJ2-7, with unresolved D. Germline assignment: CDR1 SGHTA and CDR2 FQGTGA. V dropped 5 bases and J dropped 6 bases, with 14 bases sitting between them. The CDR3 covers 13 residues. The CDR3 here is CASSADRWSEQYF. CDR3 bases: TGTGCCAGCAGCGCGGATCGCTGGAGCGAGCAGTACTTC. The whole variable domain, filled in from reference TRBV7-3 and TRBJ2-7, reads GAGVSQTPSNKVTEKGKYVELRCDPISGHTALYWYRQSLGQGPEFLIYFQGTGAADDSGLPNDRFFAVRPEGSVSTLKIQRTERGDSAVYLCASSADRWSEQYFGPGTRLTVT.

This clone is a singleton in its sample. The V and J genes are TRBV10-2 and TRBJ2-2; 9 positions match TRBD1. The germline CDR1 and CDR2 sequences are WSHSY and SAAADI. V trimming: 2 bases; J trimming: 3 bases; junction bases outside the gene matches: 1. This CDR3 is 15 amino acids long. In DNA form, the CDR3 reads TGCGCCAGCAGTGAGGACAGGGGGTACACCGGGGAGCTGTTTTTT. The encoded protein is CASSEDRGYTGELFF.

This chain joins TRBV7-9 and TRBJ1-2; TRBD1 might be the D (5 bases). Trimming shortened V by 5 bases and J by 2 bases, and 9 bases separated the two germline ends. The CDR3 has 13 amino acids. Germline CDR1 and CDR2: SEHNR and FQNEAQ (reference sequence). The CDR3 nucleotides read TGTGCCAGCAGCCCACAGGTGAACTATGGCTACACCTTC. This codes for CASSPQVNYGYTF.

The chain joins TRBV28 to TRBJ2-7, with TRBD2 matching over 8 bases. CDR1 MDHEN and CDR2 SYDVKM come from the germline V gene. The V segment lost 8 bases and the J segment 0 bases; nucleotides outside the gene matches: 9. This CDR3 comprises 15 residues. The CDR3 loop is CASVPLAGSSYEQYF. The CDR3 DNA is TGTGCCAGCGTACCCCTAGCGGGCTCCTCCTACGAGCAGTACTTC.

The chain carries TRBV6-5 and TRBJ1-5; D gene unclear. V was shortened by 6 bases and J by 3 bases, with 9 bases between the two germline ends. CDR1 is MNHEY and CDR2 is SVGAGI in the germline V gene. The CDR3 is 13 residues long. The CDR3 spells CASRQLFNQPQHF. For the CDR3, the DNA is TGTGCCAGCAGACAGTTATTCAATCAGCCCCAGCATTTT.

The rearrangement uses TRBV7-2 and TRBJ2-7; D gene ambiguous. The CDR3 loop spans 11 amino acids. The V end lost 5 bases, the J end lost 6 bases, and 8 bases lay between the germline ends. Per germline, CDR1 SGHTA and CDR2 FQGNSA. The CDR3 reads CASSPGFEQYF. The CDR3 DNA follows: TGTGCCAGCAGCCCAGGTTTCGAGCAGTACTTC.

This chain links TRBV6-5 with TRBJ2-7; 15 positions agree with TRBD2. Germline CDR1 is MNHEY and CDR2 is SVGAGI. The CDR3 contains 15 residues. The J segment lost 6 bases and the V segment lost 2 bases, leaving 2 bases of the junction unmatched. CDR3 residues: CASSYRTSGRAEQYF. Here the CDR3 DNA reads TGTGCCAGCAGTTACCGGACTAGCGGGAGGGCCGAGCAGTACTTC.